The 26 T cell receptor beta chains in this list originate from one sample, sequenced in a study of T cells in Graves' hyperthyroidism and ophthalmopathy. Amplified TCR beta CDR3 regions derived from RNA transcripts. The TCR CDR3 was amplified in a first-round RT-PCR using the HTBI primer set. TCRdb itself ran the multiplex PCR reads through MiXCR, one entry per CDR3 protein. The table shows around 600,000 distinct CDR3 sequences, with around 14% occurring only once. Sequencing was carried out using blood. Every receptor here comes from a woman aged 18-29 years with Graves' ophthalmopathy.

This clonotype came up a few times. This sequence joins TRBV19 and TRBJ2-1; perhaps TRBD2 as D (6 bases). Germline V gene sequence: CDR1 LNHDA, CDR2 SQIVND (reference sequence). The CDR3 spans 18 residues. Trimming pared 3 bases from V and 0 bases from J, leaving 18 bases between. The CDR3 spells CASSIRTTGLSSYNEQFF. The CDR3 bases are TGTGCCAGTAGTATCCGGACTACGGGTCTGAGCTCCTACAATGAGCAGTTCTTC.

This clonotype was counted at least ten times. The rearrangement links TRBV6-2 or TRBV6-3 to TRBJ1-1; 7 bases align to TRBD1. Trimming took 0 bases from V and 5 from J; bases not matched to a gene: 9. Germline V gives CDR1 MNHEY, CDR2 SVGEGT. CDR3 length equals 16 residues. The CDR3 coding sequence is TGTGCCAGCAGTTACTCGCTGTATTCAGGGGGGACTGAAGCTTTCTTT. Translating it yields CASSYSLYSGGTEAFF.

Here the CDR3 reads CASSYSRGPGGELFF. The CDR3 nucleotides read TGTGCCAGCAGTTACTCTCGGGGGCCCGGCGGGGAGCTGTTTTTT. The chain links TRBV6-5 to TRBJ2-2, with D perhaps given as TRBD1 or TRBD2 (6 bases each). The CDR3 has 15 residues. Per germline, CDR1 MNHEY and CDR2 SVGAGI. Trimming pared 0 bases from V and 7 bases from J, leaving 12 bases between.

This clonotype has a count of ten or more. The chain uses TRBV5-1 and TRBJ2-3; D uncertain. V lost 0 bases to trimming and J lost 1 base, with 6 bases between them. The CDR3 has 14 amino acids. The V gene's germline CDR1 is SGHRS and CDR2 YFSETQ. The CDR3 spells CASSLAVRTDTQYF. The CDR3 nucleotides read TGCGCCAGCAGCTTGGCGGTGCGCACAGATACGCAGTATTTT.

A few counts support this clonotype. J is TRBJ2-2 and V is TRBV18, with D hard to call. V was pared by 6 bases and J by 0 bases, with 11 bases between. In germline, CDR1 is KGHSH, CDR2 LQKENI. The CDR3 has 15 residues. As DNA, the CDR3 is TGTGCCAGCTCCGGGCTGGGCGCGAACACCGGGGAGCTGTTTTTT. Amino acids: CASSGLGANTGELFF.

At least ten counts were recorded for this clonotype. This chain's CDR3 is CASNTLLWGVVDEKLFF. The CDR3 nucleotides are TGTGCCAGCAACACCCTTTTATGGGGGGTTGTTGATGAAAAACTGTTTTTT. The V gene is TRBV28, the J gene TRBJ1-4, with a weak D call TRBD1 (5 bases). The germline V gene encodes CDR1 MDHEN and CDR2 SYDVKM. V lost 7 bases and J 6 bases, leaving 24 bases between the germline ends. The CDR3 runs 17 residues.

This CDR3 is CASTLGPRRPQHF. For the CDR3, the DNA is TGCGCCAGCACCCTCGGACCCAGGCGGCCCCAGCATTTT. The V and J genes are TRBV4-1 and TRBJ1-5; no clear D. Germline values: CDR1 MGHRA, CDR2 YSYEKL. The CDR3 is made up of 13 amino acids. The germline V and J ends were trimmed by 7 bases and 9 bases, with 16 bases remaining between them.

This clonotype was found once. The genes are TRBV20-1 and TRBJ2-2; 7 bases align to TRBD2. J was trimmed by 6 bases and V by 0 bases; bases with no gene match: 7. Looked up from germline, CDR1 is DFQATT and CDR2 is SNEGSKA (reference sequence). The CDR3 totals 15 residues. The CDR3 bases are TGCAGTGCTAGAGATCGCGGGGGTTTAGCCGGGGAGCTGTTTTTT. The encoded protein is CSARDRGGLAGELFF.

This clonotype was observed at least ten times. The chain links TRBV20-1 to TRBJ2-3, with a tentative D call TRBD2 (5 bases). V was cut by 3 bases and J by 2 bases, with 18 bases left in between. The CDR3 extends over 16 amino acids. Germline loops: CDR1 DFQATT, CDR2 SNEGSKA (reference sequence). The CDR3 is CSASSSAGIATDTQYF. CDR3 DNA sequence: TGCAGTGCTAGTAGTTCGGCGGGTATCGCCACAGATACGCAGTATTTT.

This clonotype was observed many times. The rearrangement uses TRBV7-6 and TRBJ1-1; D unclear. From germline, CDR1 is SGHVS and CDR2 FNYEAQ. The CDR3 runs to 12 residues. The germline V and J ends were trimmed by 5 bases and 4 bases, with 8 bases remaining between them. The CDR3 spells CASSGGGTEAFF. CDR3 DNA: TGTGCCAGCAGCGGAGGCGGCACTGAAGCTTTCTTT.

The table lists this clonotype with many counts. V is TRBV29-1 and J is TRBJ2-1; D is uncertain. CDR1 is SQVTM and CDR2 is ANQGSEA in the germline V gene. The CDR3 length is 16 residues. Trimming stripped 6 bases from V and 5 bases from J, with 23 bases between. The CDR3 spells CSVPTPYRPQNNEQFF. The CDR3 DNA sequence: TGCAGCGTGCCGACACCTTACCGGCCTCAAAACAATGAGCAGTTCTTC.

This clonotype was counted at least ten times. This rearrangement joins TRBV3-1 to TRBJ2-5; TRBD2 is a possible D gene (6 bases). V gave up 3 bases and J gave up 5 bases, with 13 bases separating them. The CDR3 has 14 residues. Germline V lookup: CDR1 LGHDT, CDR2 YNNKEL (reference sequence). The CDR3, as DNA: TGTGCCAGCAGCCACGGAGGGGAGAGGGAGACCCAGTACTTC. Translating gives CASSHGGERETQYF.

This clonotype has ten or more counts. Here the CDR3 DNA reads TGTGCCAGCAGCACTTTCCGGTGGGTGAACACTGAAGCTTTCTTT. This encodes CASSTFRWVNTEAFF. This rearrangement joins TRBV6-2 or TRBV6-3 to TRBJ1-1; D not resolved. The CDR3 spans 15 residues. Trimming took 6 bases from V and 0 from J, leaving 14 bases between them. In germline, CDR1 is MNHEY, CDR2 SVGEGT.

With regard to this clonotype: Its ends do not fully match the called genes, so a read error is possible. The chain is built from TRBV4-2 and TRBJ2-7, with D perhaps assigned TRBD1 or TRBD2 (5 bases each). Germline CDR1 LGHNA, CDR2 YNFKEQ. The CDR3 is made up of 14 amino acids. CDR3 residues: CSSSQEQEAYEQYF. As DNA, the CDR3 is TGTTCCAGCAGCCAAGAACAGGAGGCTTACGAGCAGTACTTC.

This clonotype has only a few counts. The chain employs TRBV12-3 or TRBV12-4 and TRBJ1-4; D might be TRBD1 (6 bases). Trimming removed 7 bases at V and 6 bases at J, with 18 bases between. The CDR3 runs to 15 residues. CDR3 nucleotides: TGTGCCAGCACCTTGAGGACAAGGGGGGATGAAAAACTGTTTTTT. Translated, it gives CASTLRTRGDEKLFF.

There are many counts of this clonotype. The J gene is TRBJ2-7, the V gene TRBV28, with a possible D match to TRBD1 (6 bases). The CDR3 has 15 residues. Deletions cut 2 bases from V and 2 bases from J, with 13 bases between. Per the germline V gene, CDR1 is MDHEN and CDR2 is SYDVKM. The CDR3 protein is CASSLPWDIAYEQYF. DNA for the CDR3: TGTGCCAGCAGTTTACCTTGGGACATAGCCTACGAGCAGTACTTC.

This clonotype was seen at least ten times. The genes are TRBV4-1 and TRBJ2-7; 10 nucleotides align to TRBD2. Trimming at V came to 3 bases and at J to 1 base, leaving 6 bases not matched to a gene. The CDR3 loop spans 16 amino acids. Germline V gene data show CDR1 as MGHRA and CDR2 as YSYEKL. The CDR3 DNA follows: TGCGCCAGCAGCCAGGAGGTACTAGCGGGGTCCTACGAGCAGTACTTC. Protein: CASSQEVLAGSYEQYF.

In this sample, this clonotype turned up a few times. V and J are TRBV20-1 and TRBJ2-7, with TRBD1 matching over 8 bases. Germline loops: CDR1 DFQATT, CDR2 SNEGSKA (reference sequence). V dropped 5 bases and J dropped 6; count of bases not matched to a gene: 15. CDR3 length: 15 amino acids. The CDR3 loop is CSADWVAGGLSEQYF. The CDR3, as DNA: TGCAGTGCTGACTGGGTGGCAGGGGGCCTTTCCGAGCAGTACTTC.

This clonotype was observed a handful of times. The CDR3 is CASSQGSSEAFF. DNA of the CDR3: TGTGCCAGCAGCCAAGGAAGCTCTGAAGCTTTCTTT. The chain recombines TRBV14 with TRBJ1-1; D unresolved. V was pared by 1 base and J by 6 bases, with 6 bases between. The CDR3 length is 12 residues. In germline, CDR1 is SGHDN, CDR2 FVKESK.

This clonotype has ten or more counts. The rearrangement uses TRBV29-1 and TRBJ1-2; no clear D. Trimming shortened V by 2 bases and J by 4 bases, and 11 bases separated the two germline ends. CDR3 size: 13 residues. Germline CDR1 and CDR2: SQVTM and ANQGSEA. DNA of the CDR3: TGCAGCGTTGAAAGTTTCCAGTCCTATGGCTACACCTTC. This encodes CSVESFQSYGYTF.

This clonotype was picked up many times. The CDR3 sequence is CASSRSTGGLGYGYTF. As DNA, the CDR3 is TGTGCCAGCAGCAGGTCGACAGGGGGCCTCGGCTATGGCTACACCTTC. V usage is TRBV7-2 and J usage is TRBJ1-2; 10 bases are shared with TRBD1. CDR3 length: 16 amino acids. V was clipped by 5 bases and J by 4 bases; unmatched bases: 10. The germline gives CDR1 SGHTA, CDR2 FQGNSA.

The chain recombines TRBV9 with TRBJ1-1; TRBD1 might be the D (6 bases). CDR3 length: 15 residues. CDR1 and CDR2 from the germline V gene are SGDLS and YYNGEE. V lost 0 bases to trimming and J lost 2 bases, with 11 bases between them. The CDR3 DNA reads TGTGCCAGCAGCGTAGGGGGGCTTCTAAACACTGAAGCTTTCTTT. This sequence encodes CASSVGGLLNTEAFF.

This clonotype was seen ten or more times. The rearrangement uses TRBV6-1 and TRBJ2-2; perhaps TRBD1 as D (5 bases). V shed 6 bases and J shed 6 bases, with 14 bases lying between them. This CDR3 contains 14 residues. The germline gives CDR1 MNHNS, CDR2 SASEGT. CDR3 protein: CASSAQGNAGELFF. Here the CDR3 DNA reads TGTGCCAGCAGCGCTCAGGGTAACGCCGGGGAGCTGTTTTTT.

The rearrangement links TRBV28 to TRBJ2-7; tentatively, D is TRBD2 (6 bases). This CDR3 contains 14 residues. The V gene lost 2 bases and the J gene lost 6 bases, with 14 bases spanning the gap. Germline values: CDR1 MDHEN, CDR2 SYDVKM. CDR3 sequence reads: CASSLLGEACEQYF. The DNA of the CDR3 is TGTGCCAGCAGTTTACTAGGGGAGGCCTGCGAGCAGTACTTC.

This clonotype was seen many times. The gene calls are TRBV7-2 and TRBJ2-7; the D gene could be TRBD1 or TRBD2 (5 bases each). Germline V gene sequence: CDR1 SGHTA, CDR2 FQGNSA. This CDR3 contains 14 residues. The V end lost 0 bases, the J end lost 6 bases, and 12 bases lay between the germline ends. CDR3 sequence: CASSLALRGVEQYF. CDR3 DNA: TGTGCCAGCAGCTTAGCCCTTAGAGGGGTCGAGCAGTACTTC.

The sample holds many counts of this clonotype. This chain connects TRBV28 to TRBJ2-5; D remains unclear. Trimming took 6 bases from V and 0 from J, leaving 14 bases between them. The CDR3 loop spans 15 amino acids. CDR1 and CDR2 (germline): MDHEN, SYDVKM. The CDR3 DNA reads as TGTGCCAGCAGACGGGCCGCCGGGTACCAAGAGACCCAGTACTTC. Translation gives CASRRAAGYQETQYF.